These T cell receptor beta chains were read from a single sample in a study of metastatic and nonmetastatic thyroid tumors. TCRdb re-analyzed the PCR reads using MiXCR. Of around 26,000 clones listed, roughly 13% were seen once; the top ten hold around an eighth. Sequenced: blood. The receptors were gathered from a female donor with papillary thyroid cancer or a benign thyroid nodule (not recorded which). Some clones in this sample may be carry-over from other donors' samples. Each CDR3 is given with its conserved first and last residue. Fields, in order: D gene, J gene, clone size, V gene, CDR3 protein, CDR3 DNA. The D gene is left open where the match is weak. For some rows the clone size is stated as once, few or many, or as a class when expanded; others skip it.

D: -
J: TRBJ2-1
size: once
V: TRBV4-2
CDR3: CASSPQTGTRSYNEQFF
DNA: TGTGCCAGCAGCCCACAAACCGGGACGCGCTCCTACAATGAGCAGTTCTTC

D: TRBD2
J: TRBJ2-1
size: many
V: TRBV20-1
CDR3: CSASGTSGREQFF
DNA: TGCAGTGCTTCCGGGACTAGCGGGAGGGAACAGTTCTTC

D: -
J: TRBJ2-7
size: medium-sized
V: TRBV30
CDR3: CAWTPTSSYEQYF
DNA: TGTGCCTGGACGCCGACTAGCTCCTACGAGCAGTACTTC

D: -
J: TRBJ1-5
size: many
V: TRBV6-1
CDR3: CASSRGNSNQPQHF
DNA: TGTGCCAGCAGTAGGGGGAATAGCAATCAGCCCCAGCATTTT

D: -
J: TRBJ1-1
size: medium-sized
V: TRBV3-1
CDR3: CASSLSGRGPEAFF
DNA: TGTGCCAGCAGCCTCAGTGGCAGGGGCCCTGAAGCTTTCTTT

D: -
J: TRBJ2-1
size: many
V: TRBV27
CDR3: CASSLMTDLNRQKGHNEQFF
DNA: TGTGCCAGCAGTTTAATGACCGACCTGAACCGACAGAAAGGACACAATGAGCAGTTCTTC

D: -
J: TRBJ2-5
size: many
V: TRBV28
CDR3: CASSLWQQETQYF
DNA: TGTGCCAGCAGTTTATGGCAGCAAGAGACCCAGTACTTC

D: -
J: TRBJ2-4
size: -
V: TRBV20-1
CDR3: CSASGGKNIQYF
DNA: TGCAGTGCTAGTGGCGGTAAAAACATTCAGTACTTC

D: TRBD1
J: TRBJ2-1
size: once
V: TRBV4-3
CDR3: CASSQEGFGDRGNEQFF
DNA: TGCGCCAGCAGCCAAGAGGGTTTTGGGGACAGGGGCAATGAGCAGTTCTTC

D: -
J: TRBJ2-3
size: many
V: TRBV15
CDR3: CATSVRSLQGDTQYF
DNA: TGTGCCACCAGCGTGCGGAGCCTACAGGGAGATACGCAGTATTTT

D: -
J: TRBJ2-1
size: many
V: TRBV9
CDR3: CASSVAPASANEQFF
DNA: TGTGCCAGCAGCGTAGCCCCGGCTAGCGCGAATGAGCAGTTCTTC

D: TRBD2
J: TRBJ2-3
size: few
V: TRBV30
CDR3: CAWRWGLDTDTQYF
DNA: TGTGCCTGGAGGTGGGGACTAGACACAGATACGCAGTATTTT

D: -
J: TRBJ1-1
size: many
V: TRBV6-2/TRBV6-3
CDR3: CASSKSLWTANTEAFF
DNA: TGTGCCAGCAGTAAATCATTATGGACTGCGAACACTGAAGCTTTCTTT